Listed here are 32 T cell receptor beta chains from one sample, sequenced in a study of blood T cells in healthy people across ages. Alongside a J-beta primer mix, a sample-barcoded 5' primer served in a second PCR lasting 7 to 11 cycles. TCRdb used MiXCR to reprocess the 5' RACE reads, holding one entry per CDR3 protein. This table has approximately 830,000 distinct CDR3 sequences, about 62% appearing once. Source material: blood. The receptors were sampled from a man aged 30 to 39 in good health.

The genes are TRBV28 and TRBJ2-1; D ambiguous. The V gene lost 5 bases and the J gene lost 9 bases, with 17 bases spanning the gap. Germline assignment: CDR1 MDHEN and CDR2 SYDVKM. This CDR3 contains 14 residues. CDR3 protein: CASSIDLARAEQFF. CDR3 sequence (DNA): TGTGCCAGCAGTATTGACCTTGCCCGGGCTGAGCAGTTCTTC.

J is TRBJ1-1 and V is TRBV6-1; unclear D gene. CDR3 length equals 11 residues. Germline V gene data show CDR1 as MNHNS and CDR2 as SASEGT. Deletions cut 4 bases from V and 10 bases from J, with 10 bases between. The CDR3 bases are TGTGCCAGCAGTGGGAGCGGATCAGCTTTCTTT. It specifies CASSGSGSAFF.

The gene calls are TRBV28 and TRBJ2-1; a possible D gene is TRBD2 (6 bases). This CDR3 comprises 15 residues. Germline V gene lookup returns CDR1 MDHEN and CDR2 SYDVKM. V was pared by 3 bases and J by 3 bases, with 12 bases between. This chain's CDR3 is CASSFGSSDYNEQFF. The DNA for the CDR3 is TGTGCCAGCAGTTTTGGGTCTAGCGACTACAATGAGCAGTTCTTC.

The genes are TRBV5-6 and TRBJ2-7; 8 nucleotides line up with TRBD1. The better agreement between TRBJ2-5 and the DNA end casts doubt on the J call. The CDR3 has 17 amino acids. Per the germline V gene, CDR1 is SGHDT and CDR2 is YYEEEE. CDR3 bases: TGTGCCAGCGGAACTACAGGGGGAGTGGAATCCAGGGAGACCCAGTACTTC. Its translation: CASGTTGGVESRETQYF.

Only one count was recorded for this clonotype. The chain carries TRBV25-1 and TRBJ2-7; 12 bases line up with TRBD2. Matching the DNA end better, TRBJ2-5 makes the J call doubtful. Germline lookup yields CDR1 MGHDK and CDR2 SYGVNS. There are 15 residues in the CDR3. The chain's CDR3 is CASSIRLAGVETQYF. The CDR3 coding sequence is TGTGCCAGCAGTATCCGACTAGCGGGAGTAGAGACCCAGTACTTC.

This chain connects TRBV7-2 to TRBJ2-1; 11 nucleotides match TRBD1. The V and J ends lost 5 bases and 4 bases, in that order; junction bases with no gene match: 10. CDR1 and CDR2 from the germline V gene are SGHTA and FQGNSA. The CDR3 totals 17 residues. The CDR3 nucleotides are TGTGCCAGCAGCCCCCGAAGGACAGGGGGCACTTACAATGAGCAGTTCTTC. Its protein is CASSPRRTGGTYNEQFF.

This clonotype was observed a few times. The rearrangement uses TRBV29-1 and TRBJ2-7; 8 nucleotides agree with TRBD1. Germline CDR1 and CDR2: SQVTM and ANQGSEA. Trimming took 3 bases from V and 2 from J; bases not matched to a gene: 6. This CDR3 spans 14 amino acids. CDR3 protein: CSVETRDRPYEQYF. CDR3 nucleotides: TGCAGCGTTGAGACCCGGGACAGGCCCTACGAGCAGTACTTC.

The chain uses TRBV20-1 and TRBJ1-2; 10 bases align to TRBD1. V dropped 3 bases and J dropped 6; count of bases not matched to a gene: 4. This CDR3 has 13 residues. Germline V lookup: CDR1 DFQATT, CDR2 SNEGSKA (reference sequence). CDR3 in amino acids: CSARDRGRDGYTF. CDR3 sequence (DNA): TGCAGTGCTAGGGACAGGGGGAGAGATGGCTACACCTTC.

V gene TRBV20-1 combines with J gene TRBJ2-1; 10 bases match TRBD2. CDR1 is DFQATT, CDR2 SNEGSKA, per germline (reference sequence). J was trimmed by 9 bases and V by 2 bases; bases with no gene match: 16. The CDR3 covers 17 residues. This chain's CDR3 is CSARFLAGDPNGAEQFF. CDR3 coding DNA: TGCAGTGCTAGATTCCTAGCGGGGGACCCAAACGGGGCTGAGCAGTTCTTC.

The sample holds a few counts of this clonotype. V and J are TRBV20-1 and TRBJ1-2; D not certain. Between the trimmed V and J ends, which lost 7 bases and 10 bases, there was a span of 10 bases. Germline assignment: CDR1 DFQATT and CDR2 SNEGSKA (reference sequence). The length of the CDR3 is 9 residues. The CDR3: CSDDGPYTF. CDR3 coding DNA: TGCAGTGATGACGGACCCTACACCTTC.

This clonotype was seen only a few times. The CDR3 region is CASSQEGQSTDTQYF. The CDR3 coding sequence is TGTGCCAGCAGCCAAGAGGGACAGTCCACAGATACGCAGTATTTT. V gene TRBV3-1 combines with J gene TRBJ2-3; 7 nucleotides agree with TRBD1. V lost 0 bases to trimming and J lost 2 bases; unmatched junction nucleotides: 2. CDR1 LGHDT and CDR2 YNNKEL come from the germline V gene (reference sequence). This CDR3 is built from 15 residues.

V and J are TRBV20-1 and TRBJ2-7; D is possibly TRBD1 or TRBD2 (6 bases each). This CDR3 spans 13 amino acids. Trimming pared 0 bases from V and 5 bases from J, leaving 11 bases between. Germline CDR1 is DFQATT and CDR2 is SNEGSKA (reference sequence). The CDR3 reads CSARDGGRDEQYF. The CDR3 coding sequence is TGCAGTGCTAGAGACGGGGGCAGGGACGAGCAGTACTTC.

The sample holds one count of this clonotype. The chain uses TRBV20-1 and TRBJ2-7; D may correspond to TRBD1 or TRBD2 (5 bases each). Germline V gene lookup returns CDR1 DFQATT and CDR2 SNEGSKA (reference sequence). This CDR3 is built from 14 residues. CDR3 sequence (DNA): TGCAGAGCCTCAAAAATACGAGGGGACTACGAGCAGTACTTC. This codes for CRASKIRGDYEQYF.

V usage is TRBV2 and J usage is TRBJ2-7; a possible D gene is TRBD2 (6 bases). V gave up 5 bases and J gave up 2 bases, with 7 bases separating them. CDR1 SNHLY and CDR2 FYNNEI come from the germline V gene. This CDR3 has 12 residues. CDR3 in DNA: TGTGCCAGCAGTTGGGGGGCCTACGAGCAGTACTTC. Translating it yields CASSWGAYEQYF.

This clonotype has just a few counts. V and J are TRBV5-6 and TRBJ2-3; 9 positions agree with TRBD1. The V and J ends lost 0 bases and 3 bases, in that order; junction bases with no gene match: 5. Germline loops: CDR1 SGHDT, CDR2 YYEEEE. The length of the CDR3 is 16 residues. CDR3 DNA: TGTGCCAGCAGCTTGGATACAGGACAGGGGACAGATACGCAGTATTTT. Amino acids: CASSLDTGQGTDTQYF.

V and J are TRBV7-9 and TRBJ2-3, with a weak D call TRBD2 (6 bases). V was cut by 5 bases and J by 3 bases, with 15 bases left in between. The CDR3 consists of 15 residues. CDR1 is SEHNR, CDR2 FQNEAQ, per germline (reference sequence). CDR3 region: CASSPDWAGTDTQYF. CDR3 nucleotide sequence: TGTGCCAGCAGCCCTGACTGGGCGGGAACAGATACGCAGTATTTT.

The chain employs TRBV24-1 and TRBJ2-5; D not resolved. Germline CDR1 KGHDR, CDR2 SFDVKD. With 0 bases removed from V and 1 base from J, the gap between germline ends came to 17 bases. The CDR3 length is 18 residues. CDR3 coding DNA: TGTGCCACCAGTGATTTGCTCGGCGATCCCACCCTCCAAGAGACCCAGTACTTC. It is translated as CATSDLLGDPTLQETQYF.

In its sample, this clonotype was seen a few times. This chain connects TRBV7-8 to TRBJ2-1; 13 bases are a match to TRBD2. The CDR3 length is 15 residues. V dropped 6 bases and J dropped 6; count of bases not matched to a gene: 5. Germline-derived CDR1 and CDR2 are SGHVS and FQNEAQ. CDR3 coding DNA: TGTGCCAGCAGTTCCTGGACTAGCGGGGGCAATGAGCAGTTCTTC. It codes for CASSSWTSGGNEQFF.

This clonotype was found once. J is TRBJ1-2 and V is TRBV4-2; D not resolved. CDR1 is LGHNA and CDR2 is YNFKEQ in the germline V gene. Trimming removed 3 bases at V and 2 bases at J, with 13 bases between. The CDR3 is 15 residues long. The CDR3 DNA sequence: TGTGCCAGCAGCCATCCCCAGGCCGGGAACTATGGCTACACCTTC. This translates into CASSHPQAGNYGYTF.

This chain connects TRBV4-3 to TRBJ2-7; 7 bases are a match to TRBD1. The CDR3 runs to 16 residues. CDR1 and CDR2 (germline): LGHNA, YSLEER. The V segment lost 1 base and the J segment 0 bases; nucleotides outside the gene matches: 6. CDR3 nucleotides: TGCGCCAGCAGCCAAGGGATGGGACAGAGCTCCTACGAGCAGTACTTC. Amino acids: CASSQGMGQSSYEQYF.

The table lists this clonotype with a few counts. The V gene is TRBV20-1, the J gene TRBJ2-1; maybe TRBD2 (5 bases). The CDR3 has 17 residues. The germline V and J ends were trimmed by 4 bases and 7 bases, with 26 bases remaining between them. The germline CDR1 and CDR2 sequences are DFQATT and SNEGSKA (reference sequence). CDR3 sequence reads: CSATSPWVQRSRNEQFF. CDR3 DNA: TGCAGTGCTACCTCCCCCTGGGTGCAGCGGAGTCGGAATGAGCAGTTCTTC.

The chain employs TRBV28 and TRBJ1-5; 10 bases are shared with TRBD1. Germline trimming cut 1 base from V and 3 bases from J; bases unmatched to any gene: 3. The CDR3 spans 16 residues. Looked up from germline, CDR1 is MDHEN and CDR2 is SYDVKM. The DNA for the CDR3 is TGTGCCAGCAGTTTATCTGGGACAGGGGACAATCAGCCCCAGCATTTT. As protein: CASSLSGTGDNQPQHF.

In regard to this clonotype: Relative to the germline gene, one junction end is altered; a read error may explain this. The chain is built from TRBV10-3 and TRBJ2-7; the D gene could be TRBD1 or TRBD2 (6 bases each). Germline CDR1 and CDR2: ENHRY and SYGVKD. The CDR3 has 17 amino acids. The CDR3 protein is CVISEDIRGAFSYEQYF. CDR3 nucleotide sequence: TGTGTCATCAGTGAGGATATAAGGGGGGCCTTCTCCTACGAGCAGTACTTC.

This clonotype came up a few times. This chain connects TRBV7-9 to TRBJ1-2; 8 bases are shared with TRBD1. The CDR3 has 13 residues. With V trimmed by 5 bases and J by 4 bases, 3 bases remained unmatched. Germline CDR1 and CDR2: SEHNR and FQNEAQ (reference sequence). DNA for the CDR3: TGTGCCAGCAGCGGGGGACAGGCCTATGGCTACACCTTC. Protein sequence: CASSGGQAYGYTF.

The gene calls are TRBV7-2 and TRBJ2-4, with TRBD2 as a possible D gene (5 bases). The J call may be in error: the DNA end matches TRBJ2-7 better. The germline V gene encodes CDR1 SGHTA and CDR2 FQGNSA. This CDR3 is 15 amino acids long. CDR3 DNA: TGTGCCAGCAGCTTAGTAACTTCGGGGAACTACGAGCAGTACTTC. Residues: CASSLVTSGNYEQYF.

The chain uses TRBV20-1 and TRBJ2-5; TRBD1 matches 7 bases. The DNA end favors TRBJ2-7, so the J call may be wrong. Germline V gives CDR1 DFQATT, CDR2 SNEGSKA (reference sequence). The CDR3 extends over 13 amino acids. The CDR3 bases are TGCAGTGCTCGGGCAGGGGGAAAATACGAGCAGTACTTC. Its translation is CSARAGGKYEQYF.

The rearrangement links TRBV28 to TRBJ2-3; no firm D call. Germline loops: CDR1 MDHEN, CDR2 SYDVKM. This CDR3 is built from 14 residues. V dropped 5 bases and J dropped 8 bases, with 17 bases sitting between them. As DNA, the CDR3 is TGTGCCAGCAGTCCCCTGGAACCAGCGCGTACGCAGTATTTT. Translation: CASSPLEPARTQYF.

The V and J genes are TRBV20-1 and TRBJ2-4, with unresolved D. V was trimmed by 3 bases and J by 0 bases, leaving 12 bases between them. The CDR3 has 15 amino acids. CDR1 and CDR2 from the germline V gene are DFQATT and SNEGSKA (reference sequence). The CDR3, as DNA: TGCAGTGCTAGTGAGGCACTGATAGCCAAAAACATTCAGTACTTC. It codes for CSASEALIAKNIQYF.

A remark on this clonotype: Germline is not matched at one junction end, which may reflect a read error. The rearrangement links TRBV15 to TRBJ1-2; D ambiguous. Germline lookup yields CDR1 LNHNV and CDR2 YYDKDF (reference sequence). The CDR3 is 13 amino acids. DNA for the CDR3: TGTGCCACCAGCAGAGATAATAACTATGGCTTCACCTTC. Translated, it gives CATSRDNNYGFTF.

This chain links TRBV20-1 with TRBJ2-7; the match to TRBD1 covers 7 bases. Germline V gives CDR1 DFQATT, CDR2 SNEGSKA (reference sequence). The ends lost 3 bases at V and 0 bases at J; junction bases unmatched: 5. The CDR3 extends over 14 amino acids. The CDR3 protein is CSARDRYSSYEQYF. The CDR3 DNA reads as TGCAGTGCTAGGGACAGGTACTCCTCCTACGAGCAGTACTTC.

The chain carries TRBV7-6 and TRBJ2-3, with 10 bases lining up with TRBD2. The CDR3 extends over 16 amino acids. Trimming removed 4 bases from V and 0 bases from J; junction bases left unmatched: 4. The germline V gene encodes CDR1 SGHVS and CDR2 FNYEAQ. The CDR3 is CASSSIAGGSTDTQYF. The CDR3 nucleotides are TGTGCCAGCAGCTCCATAGCGGGGGGAAGCACAGATACGCAGTATTTT.

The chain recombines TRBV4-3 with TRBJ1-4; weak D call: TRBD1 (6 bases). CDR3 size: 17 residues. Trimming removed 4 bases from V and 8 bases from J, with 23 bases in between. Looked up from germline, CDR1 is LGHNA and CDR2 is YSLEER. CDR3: CASSLTGGAGVWEKLFF. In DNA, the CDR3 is TGCGCCAGCAGCCTGACGGGGGGCGCAGGGGTTTGGGAAAAACTGTTTTTT.